This T cell receptor (beta chain) was found in a study of control samples from healthy donors and cancer patients. Using immunoSEQ multiplex PCR, the repertoire was profiled, and TCRdb retains in-frame clones only, with some absent. This sample has about 150,000 clones, with roughly 92% found just once. The CDR3 length is 14 residues. The V gene's germline CDR1 is MRHNA and CDR2 SNTAGT. The V gene end was trimmed by 0 bases and the J gene end by 8 bases; junction bases not matched to a gene: 5. This clonotype originated in a man in his forties or fifties in good health. Sample: blood. V and J are TRBV6-4 and TRBJ1-2; 8 bases map to TRBD1. This CDR3 is CASSDSGQARGYTF. In DNA form, the CDR3 reads TGTGCCAGCAGTGACTCGGGACAGGCTAGAGGCTACACCTTC.